These T cell receptor beta chains were read from a single sample in a study of shared clonotypes between healthy human individuals. Assay: immunoSEQ multiplex PCR; the TCRdb copy retains only in-frame clones and omits some. The sample has about 1.1 million clones, approximately 78% seen once. Sequenced material: memory CD4+ T cells from PBMCs. Receptors originate from a man younger than 35 in good health. Some clones in this sample may be carry-over from other donors' samples. Each CDR3 is given with its conserved first and last residue. D genes are given only for firm matches. Size values are once, few and many counts, or a class for expanded clones, and some rows have none.

D gene	J gene	V gene	CDR3 length	clone size	CDR3 protein	CDR3 DNA
.	TRBJ2-5	TRBV5-1	15	once	CASSLTKAGWETQYF	TGCGCCAGCAGCTTGACCAAAGCAGGTTGGGAGACCCAGTACTTC
TRBD2	TRBJ2-1	TRBV2	15	.	CASRAGLVGGDEQFF	TGTGCCAGCAGGGCCGGACTAGTCGGGGGGGATGAGCAGTTCTTC
.	TRBJ2-1	TRBV11-2	12	.	CASSFGRGEQFF	TGTGCCAGCAGCTTTGGACGTGGTGAGCAGTTCTTC
.	TRBJ2-5	TRBV2	14	.	CASKPRVRRETQYF	TGTGCCAGCAAACCCAGGGTCCGGAGGGAGACCCAGTACTTC
TRBD2	TRBJ2-7	TRBV18	14	once	CASSPVGGSYEQYF	TGTGCCAGCTCACCAGTAGGCGGGAGTTACGAGCAGTACTTC
TRBD2	TRBJ2-4	TRBV11-3	20	once	CASSLDLRLAGVRAKNIQYF	TGTGCCAGCAGCTTAGATCTAAGGCTAGCGGGAGTTAGAGCCAAAAACATTCAGTACTTC
TRBD1	TRBJ2-7	TRBV27	14	.	CASRTGGFSYEQYF	TGTGCCAGCAGAACAGGGGGATTCTCCTACGAGCAGTACTTC
.	TRBJ1-2	TRBV29-1	14	few	CSVEVVGRNRGYTF	TGCAGCGTTGAAGTGGTCGGGCGGAATCGTGGCTACACCTTC
.	TRBJ1-3	TRBV18	16	.	CASSPDRLRWGNTIYF	TGTGCCAGCTCACCAGACAGGCTCCGCTGGGGAAACACCATATATTTT
.	TRBJ1-2	TRBV28	15	.	CASSAMSSGRAGYTF	TGTGCCAGCAGCGCCATGTCGTCAGGCAGGGCGGGCTACACCTTC
.	TRBJ2-3	TRBV4-1	15	.	CASSQTRPERDTQYF	TGCGCCAGCAGCCAGACCCGGCCAGAACGAGATACGCAGTATTTT
.	TRBJ2-2	TRBV2	13	few	CASTYQGAGELFF	TGTGCCAGCACGTACCAAGGAGCCGGGGAGCTGTTTTTT
TRBD2	TRBJ2-3	TRBV9	16	.	CASSQDSSGRADTQYF	TGTGCCAGCAGCCAAGATTCTAGCGGGAGGGCAGATACGCAGTATTTT
.	TRBJ2-1	TRBV28	11	few	CASGLINEQFF	TGTGCCAGCGGACTAATCAATGAGCAGTTCTTC
.	TRBJ2-5	TRBV6-1	12	.	CASSVPGETQYF	TGTGCCAGCAGTGTCCCTGGGGAGACCCAGTACTTC
.	TRBJ2-5	TRBV4-2	14	.	CASSQARDRETQYF	TGTGCCAGCAGCCAAGCTAGGGACCGAGAGACCCAGTACTTC
TRBD1	TRBJ2-7	TRBV28	14	.	CASRKQGPAYEQYF	TGTGCCAGCAGAAAACAGGGGCCCGCCTACGAGCAGTACTTC
.	TRBJ2-1	TRBV7-6	14	.	CASSLGLVNNEQFF	TGTGCCAGCAGCTTAGGACTAGTGAACAATGAGCAGTTCTTC
TRBD1	TRBJ2-7	TRBV19	14	.	CASSNRDRTYEQYF	TGTGCCAGTAGTAACCGGGACAGGACCTACGAGCAGTACTTC
.	TRBJ1-1	TRBV6-5	15	.	CASSYATQGNTEAFF	TGTGCCAGCAGTTACGCCACCCAGGGTAACACTGAAGCTTTCTTT
.	TRBJ2-1	TRBV4-1	16	few	CASSQRGGDSYNEQFF	TGCGCCAGCAGCCAGAGGGGGGGTGACTCCTACAATGAGCAGTTCTTC
.	TRBJ1-5	TRBV4-3	15	.	CASSQDPGVSQPQHF	TGCGCCAGCAGCCAGGACCCAGGGGTTAGTCAGCCCCAGCATTTT
TRBD2	TRBJ2-1	TRBV14	20	few	CASSQSWTSGFTPSYNEQFF	TGTGCCAGCAGCCAGTCATGGACTAGCGGTTTCACCCCATCCTACAATGAGCAGTTCTTC
.	TRBJ2-3	TRBV28	12	.	CASRLYADTQYF	TGTGCCAGCCGCCTCTATGCAGATACGCAGTATTTT
.	TRBJ1-3	TRBV11-3	13	.	CASSSAFGNTIYF	TGTGCCAGCAGCTCAGCGTTTGGAAACACCATATATTTT
.	TRBJ2-1	TRBV7-2	13	.	CASSLGLADEQFF	TGTGCCAGCAGCTTAGGGTTAGCGGATGAGCAGTTCTTC
TRBD1	TRBJ1-2	TRBV7-6	16	.	CASSLGTGTANYGYTF	TGTGCCAGCAGCTTAGGAACCGGGACAGCCAACTATGGCTACACCTTC
.	TRBJ1-3	TRBV9	15	.	CASSVGSGVGNTIYF	TGTGCCAGCAGCGTAGGGTCAGGGGTAGGAAACACCATATATTTT
TRBD1	TRBJ1-1	TRBV15	16	.	CATSRGSPDRANEAFF	TGTGCCACCAGCAGAGGCTCTCCGGACAGGGCCAATGAAGCTTTCTTT
.	TRBJ2-2	TRBV28	13	.	CASRATGGRELFF	TGTGCCAGCAGAGCAACAGGAGGCCGGGAGCTGTTTTTT
TRBD2	TRBJ2-3	TRBV5-4	15	.	CASSDGLAGADTQYF	TGTGCCAGCAGCGATGGACTAGCGGGAGCAGATACGCAGTATTTT
.	TRBJ2-2	TRBV11-3	13	.	CASGVLGTGELFF	TGTGCCAGCGGGGTCCTGGGGACCGGGGAGCTGTTTTTT
TRBD1	TRBJ1-2	TRBV27	14	once	CASSTSRGAYGYTF	TGTGCCAGCAGCACTTCCAGGGGGGCCTATGGCTACACCTTC
.	TRBJ2-7	TRBV7-3	14	.	CASSSLAGRREQYF	TGTGCCAGCAGCTCCCTGGCCGGCCGGCGCGAGCAGTACTTC
TRBD2	TRBJ2-1	TRBV5-1	15	.	CASSSSSGRAHEQFF	TGCGCCAGCAGCTCCTCTAGCGGGAGGGCCCATGAGCAGTTCTTC
TRBD2	TRBJ2-1	TRBV5-1	15	.	CASSYGLAAINEQFF	TGCGCCAGCAGCTACGGACTAGCCGCCATCAATGAGCAGTTCTTC
TRBD2	TRBJ2-1	TRBV9	14	.	CASSVPSGRGEQFF	TGTGCCAGCAGCGTCCCTAGCGGGAGAGGTGAGCAGTTCTTC
TRBD1	TRBJ1-4	TRBV9	18	.	CASSVATGTGTGDEKLFF	TGTGCCAGCAGCGTAGCTACAGGGACAGGGACAGGGGACGAAAAACTGTTTTTT
TRBD2	TRBJ2-1	TRBV29-1	12	.	CSVRGLADEQFF	TGCAGCGTACGAGGGCTAGCGGATGAGCAGTTCTTC
TRBD1	TRBJ1-4	TRBV28	19	.	CASSLGQGIGSTANEKLFF	TGTGCCAGCAGTCTGGGACAGGGTATAGGGTCCACGGCTAATGAAAAACTGTTTTTT
.	TRBJ1-1	TRBV10-1	13	many	CASSDLGWAEAFF	TGCGCCAGCAGTGACCTTGGTTGGGCTGAAGCTTTCTTT
.	TRBJ1-1	TRBV6-5	12	.	CASRSPGAKAFF	TGTGCCAGCAGGTCCCCCGGTGCCAAAGCTTTCTTT
.	TRBJ2-7	TRBV7-6	14	many	CASSSLGTAYEQYF	TGTGCCAGCAGCTCCCTGGGGACGGCCTACGAGCAGTACTTC
.	TRBJ2-7	TRBV14	15	.	CASSHPGTAQKRMYF	TGTGCCAGCAGTCATCCTGGGACGGCCCAAAAGCGGATGTACTTC
TRBD1	TRBJ1-3	TRBV5-6	16	.	CASSPGTGPSGNTIYF	TGTGCCAGCAGCCCCGGGACAGGCCCCTCTGGAAACACCATATATTTT
TRBD2	TRBJ2-7	TRBV29-1	16	.	CSVEVLAGGNPHEQYF	TGCAGCGTTGAGGTACTAGCGGGAGGGAATCCTCACGAGCAGTACTTC
TRBD2	TRBJ2-5	TRBV4-3	17	few	CASSQGSGLAGGETQYF	TGCGCCAGCAGCCAAGGATCGGGACTAGCAGGGGGAGAGACCCAGTACTTC
.	TRBJ2-5	TRBV11-1	15	.	CASSFGGVIMETQYF	TGTGCCAGCAGCTTCGGCGGGGTTATAATGGAGACCCAGTACTTC
TRBD2	TRBJ2-7	TRBV7-9	14	.	CASSIAGPAYGQYF	TGTGCCAGCAGCATAGCGGGACCCGCCTACGGGCAGTACTTC
.	TRBJ2-3	TRBV9	15	.	CASSVSAVSTDTQYF	TGTGCCAGCAGCGTATCTGCAGTGAGCACAGATACGCAGTATTTT
.	TRBJ2-2	TRBV30	15	once	CAWSADPTNTGELFF	TGTGCCTGGAGTGCAGACCCTACGAACACCGGGGAGCTGTTTTTT
.	TRBJ1-3	TRBV6-5	11	.	CASSSGYTIYF	TGTGCCAGCAGTTCAGGATACACCATATATTTT
.	TRBJ2-7	TRBV29-1	13	few	CSGRDSRAHEQYF	TGCAGCGGGCGGGACAGCCGGGCCCACGAGCAGTACTTC
TRBD1	TRBJ2-2	TRBV7-6	16	.	CASSQETGLDTGELFF	TGTGCCAGCAGCCAGGAGACAGGGTTGGACACCGGGGAGCTGTTTTTT
.	TRBJ2-1	TRBV7-3	14	once	CASSLNGAYNEQFF	TGTGCCAGCAGCTTAAACGGAGCATACAATGAGCAGTTCTTC